This TCR beta chain was recovered during a study of T cell repertoires in cytomegalovirus infection. Across the whole study: Through public TCR beta signatures, both CMV infection and matching HLA type were indicated. Study-wide findings and caveats: Identification of carriers of CMV plus the relevant HLA was achieved through cumulative public TCR beta family frequency. It was HLA-C-restricted CMV-specific TCR beta clonotypes that dominated the response ex vivo.

The CDR3 consists of 14 residues. Trimming removed 1 base from V and 7 bases from J; junction bases left unmatched: 4. The germline CDR1 and CDR2 sequences are LNHDA and SQIVND (reference sequence). Using its own MiXCR run on the reads, TCRdb lists one record per CDR3 protein. Among roughly 500,000 distinct CDR3 sequences listed, 15% to 20% were seen once. This clonotype was seen repeatedly, ten times or more. Antigen: not known. The chain employs TRBV19 and TRBJ2-1, with TRBD1 matching 7 bases. This clonotype was obtained from a human donor in good health (CMV status not recorded). Some clones in this sample may be carry-over from other donors' samples. The specimen sequenced was CD8+ T cells from PBMCs. In DNA, the CDR3 is TGTGCCAGTAGTATAGTGGGGGACAGAAATGAGCAGTTCTTC. Translation gives CASSIVGDRNEQFF.